Sequencing of this T cell receptor beta chain was carried out in a study of CD8+ T cells in alopecia areata. Study-wide background: Those patients who were treated received oral tofacitinib, which was given at 5 to 10 mg twice daily for moderate-to-severe alopecia areata. Treated patients received severity scores based on the percentage of scalp area affected.

About this clone itself: What it binds is not known.

RNA extraction and reverse transcription yielded cDNA as sequencing template. TCRdb's copy holds only in-frame clones and misses some; the assay was immunoSEQ multiplex PCR. The data show about 200,000 clones, 60% to 70% seen once. Treatment given: oral pan-JAK inhibitor, 5-10 mg twice daily. Study observations and caveats: Among the 100 top clones, expanded CD8+ clones, like scalp clonality, were significantly decreased by tofacitinib. Scalp sample data also include resident alphabeta T cells from normal skin.

The CDR3 consists of 12 residues. Losses at the gene ends were 7 bases for V and 4 bases for J; bases not matched to a gene: 4. CDR1 is SQVTM, CDR2 ANQGSEA, per germline. This sequence was found in a human donor with alopecia areata. The specimen comprised CD4+ T cells sorted from blood, sampled at week 4, from a patient treated with tofacitinib. The chain is built from TRBV29-1 and TRBJ2-4; 7 bases agree with TRBD1. CDR3 bases: TGCAGCGGGGGACAGATGAAAAACATTCAGTACTTC. Its protein product is CSGGQMKNIQYF. The full variable domain, rest sourced from reference TRBV29-1 and TRBJ2-4, is SAVISQKPSRDICQRGTSLTIQCQVDSQVTMMFWYRQQPGQSLTLIATANQGSEATYESGFVIDKFPISRPNLTFSTLTVSNMSPEDSSIYLCSGGQMKNIQYFGAGTRLSVL.